The clone carrying this TCR beta chain was found a few times. The entry originates in a study of blood T cell repertoires in COVID-19. Study context: Samples of COVID-19 (acute and convalescent) were obtained from the United States, Italy and Spain. In each case, the material was cDNA or gDNA derived from T cells, B-cell-depleted T cells, or PBMCs.

This CDR3 has 16 residues. V was trimmed by 5 bases and J by 1 base, leaving 17 bases between them. Germline V CDR1 and CDR2: SEHNR, FQNEAQ (reference sequence). Authors' processing steps: For nucleated cells, counts were estimated from reference gene primer amplification. Sequencing used immunoSEQ multiplex PCR; TCRdb keeps in-frame clones, though not all of them. V, J and clone size derive from that table, while D and trimming were established from the DNA sequence. Of more than 200,000 clones in the sample, about nine tenths were seen once. The receptor comes from a man aged 45-65 years with acute or convalescent COVID-19. J is TRBJ1-1 and V is TRBV7-9, with D tentatively TRBD1 (6 bases). Sequences were obtained from peripheral blood. The CDR3 sequence: CASSLRGRGSNTEAFF. The CDR3 DNA reads TGTGCCAGCAGCCTCAGGGGTAGGGGGTCGAACACTGAAGCTTTCTTT.